The 18 T cell receptor beta chains listed next were all sequenced from one sample in a study of cytomegalovirus exposure and HLA in healthy donors. The PCR ran on 60 Vbeta and 13 Jbeta primers. Method: immunoSEQ multiplex PCR; TCRdb's copy keeps in-frame clones and lacks some. The profile shows 150,000 to 200,000 clones, about four fifths of them singletons. The sequenced sample was PBMCs. The receptor source for this set is a male donor in good health and CMV-seropositive.

This chain joins TRBV2 and TRBJ2-2; D unclear. Trimming pared 1 base from V and 6 bases from J, leaving 6 bases between. CDR1 SNHLY and CDR2 FYNNEI come from the germline V gene. This CDR3 comprises 13 residues. The CDR3 spells CASSEGRSGELFF. For the CDR3, the DNA is TGTGCCAGCAGTGAAGGTAGATCCGGGGAGCTGTTTTTT.

The rearrangement joins TRBV7-8 to TRBJ1-4; D possibly corresponds to TRBD1 (5 bases). The CDR3 covers 14 residues. Trimming took 5 bases from V and 4 from J, leaving 11 bases between them. The V gene's germline CDR1 is SGHVS and CDR2 FQNEAQ. CDR3 loop: CASSLGLSNEKLFF. The CDR3 nucleotides are TGTGCCAGCAGCCTGGGACTGAGTAATGAAAAACTGTTTTTT.

This clone was detected only once. V usage is TRBV7-9 and J usage is TRBJ2-5; D might be TRBD2 (5 bases). The CDR3 extends over 16 amino acids. The germline V and J ends were trimmed by 3 bases and 2 bases, with 16 bases remaining between them. Germline V gene sequence: CDR1 SEHNR, CDR2 FQNEAQ (reference sequence). CDR3 sequence: CASSLMTRAPQETQYF. DNA for the CDR3: TGTGCCAGCAGCTTGATGACGAGGGCACCTCAAGAGACCCAGTACTTC. Complete variable domain (other parts from reference TRBV7-9 and TRBJ2-5): DTGVSQNPRHKITKRGQNVTFRCDPISEHNRLYWYRQTLGQGPEFLTYFQNEAQLEKSRLLSDRFSAERPKGSFSTLEIQRTEQGDSAMYLCASSLMTRAPQETQYFGPGTRLLVL.

A word on this clone: This sample also contains other DNA sequences that code for the same CDR3. This sequence joins TRBV6-5 and TRBJ2-7, with 7 bases fitting TRBD1. This CDR3 spans 12 amino acids. The ends lost 4 bases at V and 4 bases at J; junction bases unmatched: 1. Germline-derived CDR1 and CDR2 are MNHEY and SVGAGI. The CDR3: CASSLDRYEQYF. The CDR3 coding sequence is TGTGCCAGCAGTTTGGACAGGTACGAGCAGTACTTC.

The CDR3, as DNA: TGTGCCAGCACCCTGCAGGGGGTAGACACCATATATTTT. This codes for CASTLQGVDTIYF. This chain connects TRBV6-5 to TRBJ1-3, with 7 positions matching TRBD1. Trimming took 7 bases from V and 8 from J; bases not matched to a gene: 8. This CDR3 comprises 13 residues. CDR1 is MNHEY, CDR2 SVGAGI, per germline.

This rearrangement joins TRBV5-1 to TRBJ2-1; the match to TRBD1 covers 8 bases. Germline CDR1 SGHRS, CDR2 YFSETQ. With V trimmed by 0 bases and J by 4 bases, 6 bases remained unmatched. The CDR3 consists of 16 residues. The CDR3 loop is CASSLAGTGEYNEQFF. CDR3 sequence (DNA): TGCGCCAGCAGCTTGGCCGGGACAGGAGAATACAATGAGCAGTTCTTC.

This chain joins TRBV6-1 and TRBJ1-1; 10 nucleotides agree with TRBD1. The CDR3 is 14 amino acids. V lost 11 bases to trimming and J lost 7 bases; unmatched junction nucleotides: 13. Germline lookup yields CDR1 MNHNS and CDR2 SASEGT. CDR3 in amino acids: CAALRDRGRDEAFF. The CDR3 DNA sequence: TGTGCCGCCCTCCGGGACAGGGGAAGAGATGAAGCTTTCTTT.

This clone has more than one count but fewer than ten. The chain carries TRBV5-1 and TRBJ1-1; weak D call: TRBD1 (5 bases). Trimming pared 4 bases from V and 0 bases from J, leaving 16 bases between. This CDR3 is 16 amino acids long. The germline CDR1 and CDR2 sequences are SGHRS and YFSETQ. CDR3 amino acids: CASSLDSGLMNTEAFF. The CDR3 DNA follows: TGCGCCAGCAGCCTGGACTCGGGACTGATGAACACTGAAGCTTTCTTT.

The rearrangement joins TRBV19 to TRBJ2-1; TRBD2 agrees at 15 bases. With 6 bases clipped from V and 1 base from J, the junction kept 4 bases outside the gene matches. CDR3 size: 17 residues. CDR1 LNHDA and CDR2 SQIVND come from the germline V gene (reference sequence). The CDR3 nucleotides are TGTGCCAGTAGCCCGGGACTAGCGGGAGGATCCTACAATGAGCAGTTCTTC. It codes for CASSPGLAGGSYNEQFF.

The chain employs TRBV28 and TRBJ1-6; D is possibly TRBD1 (6 bases). This CDR3 contains 12 residues. V lost 3 bases, J lost 10 bases, and 7 bases lay in between. Germline CDR1 and CDR2: MDHEN and SYDVKM. CDR3 nucleotide sequence: TGTGCCAGCAGTTTCAGGGGCTCACCCCTCCACTTT. Translation: CASSFRGSPLHF.

V and J are TRBV10-3 and TRBJ2-5; 8 bases are a match to TRBD2. Gene TRBJ2-7 matches the end of the DNA better, so the J call may be wrong. The CDR3 extends over 13 amino acids. Per the germline V gene, CDR1 is ENHRY and CDR2 is SYGVKD. In DNA form, the CDR3 reads TGTGCCATCAGGAGCGGGAGTTACGACGAGCAGTACTTC. Residues: CAIRSGSYDEQYF.

V usage is TRBV19 and J usage is TRBJ1-1, with a weak D call TRBD1 (5 bases). In germline, CDR1 is LNHDA, CDR2 SQIVND (reference sequence). V was shortened by 3 bases and J by 6 bases, with 17 bases between the two germline ends. The CDR3 extends over 15 amino acids. The CDR3 region has the DNA TGTGCCAGTAGTATCGGCGGGGCTGGGAGGCCTGAAGCTTTCTTT. Translating it yields CASSIGGAGRPEAFF. Using reference TRBV19 and TRBJ1-1 for the parts outside the CDR3, the full variable domain is DGGITQSPKYLFRKEGQNVTLSCEQNLNHDAMYWYRQDPGQGLRLIYYSQIVNDFQKGDIAEGYSVSREKKESFPLTVTSAQKNPTAFYLCASSIGGAGRPEAFFGQGTRLTVV.

This chain joins TRBV25-1 and TRBJ2-4; 8 nucleotides agree with TRBD1. The CDR3 spans 14 residues. Germline V CDR1 and CDR2: MGHDK, SYGVNS. V was pared by 3 bases and J by 8 bases, with 6 bases of the junction left unmatched. The CDR3 is CASSDDLQGDIQYF. In nucleotides, the CDR3 is TGTGCCAGCAGTGATGATTTACAGGGGGACATTCAGTACTTC.

This clone came up a few times. V and J are TRBV4-3 and TRBJ2-1; 10 positions match TRBD1. J lost 9 bases, V lost 4 bases, and 18 bases had no gene match. CDR3 length: 18 residues. CDR1 LGHNA and CDR2 YSLEER come from the germline V gene. CDR3 bases: TGCGCCAGCAGCCGATCACCGGGACAGGGGTTCGGGAGCAGTGAGCAGTTCTTC. This encodes CASSRSPGQGFGSSEQFF.

J is TRBJ2-7 and V is TRBV30, with TRBD1 matching over 9 bases. Germline CDR1 is GTSNPN and CDR2 is SVGIG (reference sequence). V dropped 7 bases and J dropped 12; count of bases not matched to a gene: 13. The CDR3 runs to 12 residues. In DNA, the CDR3 is TGTGCCTTTAAACCGGGACAGGGAGGGATGTACTTC. Encoded protein: CAFKPGQGGMYF.

Turning to this clone: An end of the junction does not agree with germline; a read error may underlie this. This chain connects TRBV9 to TRBJ2-6, with D maybe TRBD1 (5 bases). The germline V gene encodes CDR1 SGDLS and CDR2 YYNGEE. The CDR3 spans 15 residues. The CDR3 bases are TGTGCCAGCAGCGTAGTTAGCTCTGGGGCCAACGGCCTGACTTTC. This gives the protein CASSVVSSGANGLTF.

This chain uses TRBV7-9 with TRBJ2-1; TRBD1 might be the D (5 bases). CDR1 SEHNR and CDR2 FQNEAQ come from the germline V gene (reference sequence). The CDR3 is 17 residues long. Deletions cut 0 bases from V and 5 bases from J, with 17 bases between. For the CDR3, the DNA is TGTGCCAGCAGCTTAGCTCTAGGCAGGGCTTTGGACAATGAGCAGTTCTTC. Translating it yields CASSLALGRALDNEQFF.

This clone has a single count. The chain is built from TRBV28 and TRBJ1-2, with no clear D. V shed 1 base and J shed 8 bases, with 8 bases lying between them. The CDR3 is 12 residues long. Germline CDR1 is MDHEN and CDR2 is SYDVKM. The chain's CDR3 is CASSLSYKGYTF. In nucleotides, the CDR3 is TGTGCCAGCAGTTTATCTTATAAAGGCTACACCTTC.